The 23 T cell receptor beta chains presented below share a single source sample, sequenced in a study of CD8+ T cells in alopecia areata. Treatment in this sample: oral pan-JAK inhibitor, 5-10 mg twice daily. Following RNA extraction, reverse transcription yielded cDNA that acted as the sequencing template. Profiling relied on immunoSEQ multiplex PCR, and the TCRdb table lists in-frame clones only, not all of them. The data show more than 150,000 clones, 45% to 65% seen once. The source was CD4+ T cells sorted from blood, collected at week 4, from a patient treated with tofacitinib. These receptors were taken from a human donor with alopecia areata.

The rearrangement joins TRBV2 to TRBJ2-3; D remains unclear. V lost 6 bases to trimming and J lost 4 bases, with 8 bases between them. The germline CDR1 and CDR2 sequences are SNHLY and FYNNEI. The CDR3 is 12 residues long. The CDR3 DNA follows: TGTGCCAGCAGGCTAGGGTCAGATACGCAGTATTTT. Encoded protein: CASRLGSDTQYF.

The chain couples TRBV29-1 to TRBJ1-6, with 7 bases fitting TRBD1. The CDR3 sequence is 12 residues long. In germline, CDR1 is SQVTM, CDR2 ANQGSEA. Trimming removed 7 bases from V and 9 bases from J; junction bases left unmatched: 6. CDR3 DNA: TGCAGCGGAAGGACAGGTACTTCACCCCTCCACTTT. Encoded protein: CSGRTGTSPLHF.

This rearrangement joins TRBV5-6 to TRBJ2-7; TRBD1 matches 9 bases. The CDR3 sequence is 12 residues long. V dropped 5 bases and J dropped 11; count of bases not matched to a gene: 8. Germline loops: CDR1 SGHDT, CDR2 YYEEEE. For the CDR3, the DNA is TGTGCCAGCAGTTTTACAGGGGGCGACGAGTACTTC. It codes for CASSFTGGDEYF.

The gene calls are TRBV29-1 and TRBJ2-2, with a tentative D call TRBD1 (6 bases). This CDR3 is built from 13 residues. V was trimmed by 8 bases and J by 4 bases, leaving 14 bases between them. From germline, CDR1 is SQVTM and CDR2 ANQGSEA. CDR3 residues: CSTQPQGTGELFF. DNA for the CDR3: TGCAGCACCCAACCACAGGGCACCGGGGAGCTGTTTTTT.

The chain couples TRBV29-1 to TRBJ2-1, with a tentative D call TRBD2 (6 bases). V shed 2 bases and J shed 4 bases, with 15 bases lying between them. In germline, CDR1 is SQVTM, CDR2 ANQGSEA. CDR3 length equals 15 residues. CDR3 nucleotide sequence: TGCAGCGTTGAATCTCCTCGCGGGGTATACAATGAGCAGTTCTTC. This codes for CSVESPRGVYNEQFF.

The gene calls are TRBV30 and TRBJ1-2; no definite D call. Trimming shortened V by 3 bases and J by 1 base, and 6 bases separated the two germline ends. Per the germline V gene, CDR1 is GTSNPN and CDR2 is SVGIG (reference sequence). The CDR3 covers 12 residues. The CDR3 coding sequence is TGTGCCTGGAGCGCGGTTAACTATGGCTACACCTTC. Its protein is CAWSAVNYGYTF.

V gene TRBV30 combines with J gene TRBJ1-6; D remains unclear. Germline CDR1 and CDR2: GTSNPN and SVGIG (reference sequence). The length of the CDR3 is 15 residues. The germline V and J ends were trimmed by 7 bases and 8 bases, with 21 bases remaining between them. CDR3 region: CASSAGRVYDSPLHF. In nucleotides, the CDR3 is TGTGCCTCGAGCGCTGGGCGTGTATATGATTCACCCCTCCACTTT. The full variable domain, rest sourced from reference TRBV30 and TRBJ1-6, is SQTIHQWPATLVQPVGSPLSLECTVEGTSNPNLYWYRQAAGRGLQLLFYSVGIGQISSEVPQNLSASRPQDRQFILSSKKLLLSDSGFYLCASSAGRVYDSPLHFGNGTRLTVT.

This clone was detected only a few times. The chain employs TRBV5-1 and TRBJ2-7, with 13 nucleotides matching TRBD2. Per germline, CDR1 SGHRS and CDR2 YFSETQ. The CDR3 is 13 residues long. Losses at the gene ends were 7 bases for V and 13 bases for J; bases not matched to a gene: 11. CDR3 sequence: CASRTSGGPLLYF. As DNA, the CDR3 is TGCGCCAGCCGGACTAGCGGGGGACCACTCCTCTACTTC.

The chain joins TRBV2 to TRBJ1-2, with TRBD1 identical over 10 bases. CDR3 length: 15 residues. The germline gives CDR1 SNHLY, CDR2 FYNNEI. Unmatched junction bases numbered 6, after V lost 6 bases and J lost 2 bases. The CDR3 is CASRTGGAGNYGYTF. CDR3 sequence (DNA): TGTGCCAGCAGGACAGGGGGCGCGGGAAACTATGGCTACACCTTC.

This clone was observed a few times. CDR3 residues: CASSAEGGNYGYTF. In nucleotides, the CDR3 is TGTGCCAGCAGTGCGGAAGGGGGGAACTATGGCTACACCTTC. The gene calls are TRBV2 and TRBJ1-2; D might be TRBD1 (6 bases). The ends were cut back, 4 bases at V and 2 bases at J, with 11 bases in the middle. Germline V gene data show CDR1 as SNHLY and CDR2 as FYNNEI. The CDR3 spans 14 residues.

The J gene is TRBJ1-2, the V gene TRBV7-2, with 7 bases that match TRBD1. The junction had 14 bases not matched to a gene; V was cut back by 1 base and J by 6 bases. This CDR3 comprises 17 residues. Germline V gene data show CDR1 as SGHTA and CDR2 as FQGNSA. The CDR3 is CASSLGTGDGLRDGYTF. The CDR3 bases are TGTGCCAGCAGCTTAGGTACAGGGGATGGATTGAGGGATGGCTACACCTTC.

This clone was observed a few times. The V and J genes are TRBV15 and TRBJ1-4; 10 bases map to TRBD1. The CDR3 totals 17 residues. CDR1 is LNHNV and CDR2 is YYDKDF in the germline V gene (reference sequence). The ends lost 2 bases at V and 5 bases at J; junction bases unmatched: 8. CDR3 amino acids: CATSRTPPGQGNEKLFF. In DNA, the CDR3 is TGTGCCACCAGCAGAACTCCTCCGGGACAGGGGAATGAAAAACTGTTTTTT.

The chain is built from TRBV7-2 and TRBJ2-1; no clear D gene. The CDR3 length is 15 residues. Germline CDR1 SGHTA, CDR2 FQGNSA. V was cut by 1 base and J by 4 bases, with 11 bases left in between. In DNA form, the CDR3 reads TGTGCCAGCAGCTTAGTCGGCGGACGATACAATGAGCAGTTCTTC. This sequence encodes CASSLVGGRYNEQFF.

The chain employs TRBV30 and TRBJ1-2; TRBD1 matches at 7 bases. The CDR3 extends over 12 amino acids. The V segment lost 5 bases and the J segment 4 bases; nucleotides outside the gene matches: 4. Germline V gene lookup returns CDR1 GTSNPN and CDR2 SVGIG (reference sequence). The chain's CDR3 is CAWPRTGYGYTF. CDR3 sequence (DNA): TGTGCCTGGCCAAGGACAGGCTATGGCTACACCTTC.

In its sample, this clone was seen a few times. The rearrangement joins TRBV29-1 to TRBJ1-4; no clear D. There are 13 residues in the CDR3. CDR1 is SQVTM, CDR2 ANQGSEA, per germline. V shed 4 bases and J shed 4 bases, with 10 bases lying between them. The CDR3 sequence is CSVGRAVNEKLFF. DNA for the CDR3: TGCAGCGTTGGGAGGGCCGTTAATGAAAAACTGTTTTTT.

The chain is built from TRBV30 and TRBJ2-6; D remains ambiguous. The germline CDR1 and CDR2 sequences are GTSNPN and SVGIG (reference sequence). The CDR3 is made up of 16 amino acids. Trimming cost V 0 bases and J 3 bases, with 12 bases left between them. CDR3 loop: CAWSVPPGFGANVLTF. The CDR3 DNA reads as TGTGCCTGGAGTGTACCCCCTGGGTTTGGGGCCAACGTCCTGACTTTC.

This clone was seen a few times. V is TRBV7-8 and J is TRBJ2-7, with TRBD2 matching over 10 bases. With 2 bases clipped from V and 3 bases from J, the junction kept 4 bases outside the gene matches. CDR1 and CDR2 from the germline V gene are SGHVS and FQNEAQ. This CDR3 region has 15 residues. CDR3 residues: CASSLTSGDLYEQYF. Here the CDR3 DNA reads TGTGCCAGCAGCTTAACTAGCGGGGACCTCTACGAGCAGTACTTC. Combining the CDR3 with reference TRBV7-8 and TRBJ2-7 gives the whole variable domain GAGVSQSPRYKVAKRGQDVALRCDPISGHVSLFWYQQALGQGPEFLTYFQNEAQLDKSGLPSDRFFAERPEGSVSTLKIQRTQQEDSAVYLCASSLTSGDLYEQYFGPGTRLTVT.

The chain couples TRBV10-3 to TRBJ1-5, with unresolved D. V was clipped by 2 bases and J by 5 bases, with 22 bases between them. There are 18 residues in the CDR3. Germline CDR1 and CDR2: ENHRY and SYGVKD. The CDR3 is CAISENLRAVQTDQPQHF. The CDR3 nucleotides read TGTGCCATCAGTGAGAATTTAAGGGCGGTACAGACCGATCAGCCCCAGCATTTT.

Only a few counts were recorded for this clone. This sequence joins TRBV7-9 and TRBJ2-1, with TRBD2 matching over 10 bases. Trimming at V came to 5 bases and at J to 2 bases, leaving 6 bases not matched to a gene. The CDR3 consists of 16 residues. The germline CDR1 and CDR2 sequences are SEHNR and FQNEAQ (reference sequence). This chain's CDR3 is CASSVLAGGAYNEQFF. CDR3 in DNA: TGTGCCAGCAGCGTCTTAGCGGGGGGCGCCTACAATGAGCAGTTCTTC.

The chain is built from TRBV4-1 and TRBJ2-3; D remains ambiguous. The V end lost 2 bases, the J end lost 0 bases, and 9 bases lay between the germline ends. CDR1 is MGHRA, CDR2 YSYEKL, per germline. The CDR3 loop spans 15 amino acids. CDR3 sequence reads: CASSQLQESTDTQYF. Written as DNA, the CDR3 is TGCGCCAGCAGCCAACTTCAGGAGAGCACAGATACGCAGTATTTT.

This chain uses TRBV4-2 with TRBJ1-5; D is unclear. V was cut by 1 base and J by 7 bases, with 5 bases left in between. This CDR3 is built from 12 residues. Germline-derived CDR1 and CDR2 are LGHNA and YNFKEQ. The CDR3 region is CASSQVGQPQHF. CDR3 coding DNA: TGTGCCAGCAGCCAAGTAGGGCAGCCCCAGCATTTT.

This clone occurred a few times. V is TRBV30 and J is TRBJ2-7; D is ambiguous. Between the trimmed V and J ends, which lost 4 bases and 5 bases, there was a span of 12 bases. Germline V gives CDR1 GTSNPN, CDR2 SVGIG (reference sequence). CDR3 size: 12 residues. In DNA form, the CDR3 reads TGTGCCTGGACCTCTACAGTCCACGAGCAGTACTTC. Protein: CAWTSTVHEQYF. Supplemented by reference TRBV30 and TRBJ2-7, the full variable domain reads SQTIHQWPATLVQPVGSPLSLECTVEGTSNPNLYWYRQAAGRGLQLLFYSVGIGQISSEVPQNLSASRPQDRQFILSSKKLLLSDSGFYLCAWTSTVHEQYFGPGTRLTVT.

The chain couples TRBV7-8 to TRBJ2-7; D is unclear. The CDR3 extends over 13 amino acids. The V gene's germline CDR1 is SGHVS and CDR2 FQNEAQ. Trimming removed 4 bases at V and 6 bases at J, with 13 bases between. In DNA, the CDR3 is TGTGCCAGCAGCTCCGGGCGTTCGGTCGAGCAGTACTTC. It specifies CASSSGRSVEQYF.